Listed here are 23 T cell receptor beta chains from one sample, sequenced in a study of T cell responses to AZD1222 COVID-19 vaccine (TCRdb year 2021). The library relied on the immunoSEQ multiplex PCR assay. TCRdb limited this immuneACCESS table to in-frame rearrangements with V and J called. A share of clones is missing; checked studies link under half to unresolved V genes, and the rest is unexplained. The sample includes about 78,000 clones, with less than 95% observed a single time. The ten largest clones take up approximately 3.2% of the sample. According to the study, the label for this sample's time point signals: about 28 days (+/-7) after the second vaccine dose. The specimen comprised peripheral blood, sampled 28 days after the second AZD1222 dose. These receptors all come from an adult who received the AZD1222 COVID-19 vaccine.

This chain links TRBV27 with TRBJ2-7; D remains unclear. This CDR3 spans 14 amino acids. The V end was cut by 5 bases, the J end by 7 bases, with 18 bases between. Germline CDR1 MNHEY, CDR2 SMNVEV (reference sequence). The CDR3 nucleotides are TGTGCCAGCAGTCTAAGGTCGGCGACGAGGGAGCAGTACTTC. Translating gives CASSLRSATREQYF.

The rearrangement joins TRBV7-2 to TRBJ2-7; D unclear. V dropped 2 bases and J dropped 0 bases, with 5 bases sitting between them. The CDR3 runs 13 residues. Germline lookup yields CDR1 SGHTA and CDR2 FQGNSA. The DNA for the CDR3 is TGTGCCAGCAGCTTATACAACTCCTACGAGCAGTACTTC. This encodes CASSLYNSYEQYF.

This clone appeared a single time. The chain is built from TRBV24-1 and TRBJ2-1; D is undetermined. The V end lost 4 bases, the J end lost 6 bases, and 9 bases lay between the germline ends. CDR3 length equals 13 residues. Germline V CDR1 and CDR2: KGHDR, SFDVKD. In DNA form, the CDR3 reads TGTGCCACCAGTGACCCCGGGCGCAATGAGCAGTTCTTC. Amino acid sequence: CATSDPGRNEQFF.

DNA of the CDR3: TGTGCCAGCAGCTTGAAAAATGAGCAGTTCTTC. Translation: CASSLKNEQFF. The chain recombines TRBV7-2 with TRBJ2-1; D uncertain. In germline, CDR1 is SGHTA, CDR2 FQGNSA. The CDR3 is 11 amino acids. Deletions cut 3 bases from V and 7 bases from J, with 4 bases between.

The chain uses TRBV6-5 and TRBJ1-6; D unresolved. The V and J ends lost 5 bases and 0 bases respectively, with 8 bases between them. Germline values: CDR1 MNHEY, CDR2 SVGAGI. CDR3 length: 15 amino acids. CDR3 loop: CASSPLISYNSPLHF. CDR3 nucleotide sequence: TGTGCCAGCAGTCCTTTAATCTCCTATAATTCACCCCTCCACTTT.

CDR3 coding DNA: TGTGCCAGCAGCTTAGGTACGTTGGGACAGGGCTACCACGAGCAGTACTTC. Amino acid sequence: CASSLGTLGQGYHEQYF. The chain links TRBV11-2 to TRBJ2-7; 9 nucleotides match TRBD1. V was clipped by 1 base and J by 5 bases; unmatched bases: 12. The CDR3 runs 17 residues. From germline, CDR1 is SGHAT and CDR2 FQNNGV.

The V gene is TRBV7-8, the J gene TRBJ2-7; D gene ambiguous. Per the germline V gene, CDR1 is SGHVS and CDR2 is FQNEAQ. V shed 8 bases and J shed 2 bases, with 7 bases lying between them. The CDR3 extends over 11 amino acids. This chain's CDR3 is CASSMPYEQYF. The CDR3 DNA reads TGTGCCAGCTCCATGCCCTACGAGCAGTACTTC. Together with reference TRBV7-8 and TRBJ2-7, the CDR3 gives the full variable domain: GAGVSQSPRYKVAKRGQDVALRCDPISGHVSLFWYQQALGQGPEFLTYFQNEAQLDKSGLPSDRFFAERPEGSVSTLKIQRTQQEDSAVYLCASSMPYEQYFGPGTRLTVT.

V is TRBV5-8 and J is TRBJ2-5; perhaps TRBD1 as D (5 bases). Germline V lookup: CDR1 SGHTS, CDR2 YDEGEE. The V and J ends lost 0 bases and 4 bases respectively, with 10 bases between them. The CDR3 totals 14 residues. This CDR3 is CASSLGRARETQYF. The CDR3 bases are TGTGCCAGCAGCTTGGGCAGGGCCAGAGAGACCCAGTACTTC.

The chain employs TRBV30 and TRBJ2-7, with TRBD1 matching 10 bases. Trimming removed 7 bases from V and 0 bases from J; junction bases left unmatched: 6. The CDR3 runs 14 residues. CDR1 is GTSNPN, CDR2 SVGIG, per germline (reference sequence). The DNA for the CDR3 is TGTGCCTCTTCGGGACAGGGGAACTCCTACGAGCAGTACTTC. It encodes CASSGQGNSYEQYF.

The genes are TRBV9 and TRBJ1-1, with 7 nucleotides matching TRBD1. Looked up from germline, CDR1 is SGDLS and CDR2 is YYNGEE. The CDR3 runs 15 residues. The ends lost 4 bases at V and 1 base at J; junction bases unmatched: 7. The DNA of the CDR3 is TGTGCCAGCAGCCGAGGGGGCTCAGGGAACACTGAAGCTTTCTTT. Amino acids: CASSRGGSGNTEAFF.

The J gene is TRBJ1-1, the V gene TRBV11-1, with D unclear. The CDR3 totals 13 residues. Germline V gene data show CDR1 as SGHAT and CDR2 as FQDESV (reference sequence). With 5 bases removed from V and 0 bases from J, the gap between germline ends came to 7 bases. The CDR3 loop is CASSLQMNTEAFF. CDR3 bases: TGTGCCAGCAGCCTACAGATGAACACTGAAGCTTTCTTT.

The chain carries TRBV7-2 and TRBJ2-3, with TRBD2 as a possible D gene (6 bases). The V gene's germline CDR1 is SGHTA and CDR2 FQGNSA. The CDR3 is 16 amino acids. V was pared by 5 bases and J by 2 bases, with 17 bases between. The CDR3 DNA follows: TGTGCCAGCAGCATATTGTCCAGGGACTTCACAGATACGCAGTATTTT. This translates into CASSILSRDFTDTQYF.

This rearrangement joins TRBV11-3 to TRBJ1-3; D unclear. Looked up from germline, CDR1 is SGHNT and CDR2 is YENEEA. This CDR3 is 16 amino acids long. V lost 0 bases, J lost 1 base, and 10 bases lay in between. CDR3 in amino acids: CASSLDLDESGNTIYF. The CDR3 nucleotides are TGTGCCAGCAGCTTAGACCTGGATGAATCTGGAAACACCATATATTTT. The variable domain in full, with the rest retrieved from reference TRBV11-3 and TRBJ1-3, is EAGVVQSPRYKIIEKKQPVAFWCNPISGHNTLYWYLQNLGQGPELLIRYENEEAVDDSQLPKDRFSAERLKGVDSTLKIQPAELGDSAVYLCASSLDLDESGNTIYFGEGSWLTVV.

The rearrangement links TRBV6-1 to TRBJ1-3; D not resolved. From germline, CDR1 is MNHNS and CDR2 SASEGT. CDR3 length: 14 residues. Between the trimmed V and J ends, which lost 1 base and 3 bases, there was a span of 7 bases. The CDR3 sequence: CASSEGAGGNTIYF. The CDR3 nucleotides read TGTGCCAGCAGTGAAGGGGCAGGTGGAAACACCATATATTTT.

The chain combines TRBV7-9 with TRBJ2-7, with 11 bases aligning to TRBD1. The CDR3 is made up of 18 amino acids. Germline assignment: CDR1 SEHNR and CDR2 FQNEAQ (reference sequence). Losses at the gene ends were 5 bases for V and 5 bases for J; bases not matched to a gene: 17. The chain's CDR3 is CASSKRGTGGLGLDEQYF. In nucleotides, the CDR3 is TGTGCCAGCAGCAAAAGAGGGACAGGGGGTTTGGGTTTGGACGAGCAGTACTTC.

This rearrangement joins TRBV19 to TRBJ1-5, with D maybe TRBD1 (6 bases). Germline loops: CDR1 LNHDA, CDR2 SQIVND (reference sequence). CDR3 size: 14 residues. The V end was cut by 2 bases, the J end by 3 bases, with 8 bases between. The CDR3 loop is CASSISGDNQPQHF. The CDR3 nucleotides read TGTGCCAGTAGTATATCAGGGGACAATCAGCCCCAGCATTTT. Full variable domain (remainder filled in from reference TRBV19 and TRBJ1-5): DGGITQSPKYLFRKEGQNVTLSCEQNLNHDAMYWYRQDPGQGLRLIYYSQIVNDFQKGDIAEGYSVSREKKESFPLTVTSAQKNPTAFYLCASSISGDNQPQHFGDGTRLSIL.

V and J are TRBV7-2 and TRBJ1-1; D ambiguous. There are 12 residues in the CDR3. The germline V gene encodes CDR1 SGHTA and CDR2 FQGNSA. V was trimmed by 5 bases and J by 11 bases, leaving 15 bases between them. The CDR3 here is CASSTDTPGAFF. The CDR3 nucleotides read TGTGCCAGCAGCACTGACACACCTGGGGCTTTCTTT.

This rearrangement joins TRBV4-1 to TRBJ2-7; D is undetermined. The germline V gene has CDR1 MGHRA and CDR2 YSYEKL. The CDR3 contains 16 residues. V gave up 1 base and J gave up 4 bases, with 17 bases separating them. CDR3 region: CASSQAIEATTYEQYF. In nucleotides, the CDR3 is TGCGCCAGCAGCCAAGCAATCGAGGCAACCACATACGAGCAGTACTTC.

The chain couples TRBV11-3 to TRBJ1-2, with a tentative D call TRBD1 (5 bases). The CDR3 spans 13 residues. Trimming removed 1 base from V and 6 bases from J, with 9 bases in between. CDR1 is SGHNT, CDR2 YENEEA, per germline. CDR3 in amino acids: CASSLGRRDGYTF. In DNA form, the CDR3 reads TGTGCCAGCAGCTTAGGGCGCAGGGATGGCTACACCTTC.

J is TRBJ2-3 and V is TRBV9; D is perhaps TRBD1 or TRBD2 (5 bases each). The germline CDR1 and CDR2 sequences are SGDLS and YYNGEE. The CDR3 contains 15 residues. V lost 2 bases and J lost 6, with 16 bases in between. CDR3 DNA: TGTGCCAGCAGCGTCAGGGACGGATTGGGTGATACGCAGTATTTT. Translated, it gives CASSVRDGLGDTQYF.

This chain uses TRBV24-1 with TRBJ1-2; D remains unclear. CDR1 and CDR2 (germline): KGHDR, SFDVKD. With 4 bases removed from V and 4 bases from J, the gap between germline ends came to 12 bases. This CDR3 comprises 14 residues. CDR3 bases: TGTGCCACCAGTGACGCTACAGTTGGCTATGGCTACACCTTC. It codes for CATSDATVGYGYTF.

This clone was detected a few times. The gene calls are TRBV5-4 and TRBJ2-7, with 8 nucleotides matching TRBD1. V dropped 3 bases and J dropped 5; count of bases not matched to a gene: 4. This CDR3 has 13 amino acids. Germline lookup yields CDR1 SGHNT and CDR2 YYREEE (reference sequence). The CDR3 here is CASSWRDRHEQYF. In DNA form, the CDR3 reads TGTGCCAGCAGCTGGAGGGACAGGCACGAGCAGTACTTC.

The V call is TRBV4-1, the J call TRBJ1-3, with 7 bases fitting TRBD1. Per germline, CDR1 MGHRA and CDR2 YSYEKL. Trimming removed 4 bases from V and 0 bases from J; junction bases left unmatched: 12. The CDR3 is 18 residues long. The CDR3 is CASSPGWTGDYSGNTIYF. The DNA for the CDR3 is TGCGCCAGCAGCCCCGGATGGACAGGCGACTACTCTGGAAACACCATATATTTT.